This TCR beta chain was recorded in a study of PD-L1 blockade in urothelial cancer. The wider study: In the mid-2010s, patients got going on atezolizumab, taking 1,200 mg intravenously every 3 weeks. Prior chemotherapy regimens per patient numbered 0 to 3.

This table comes from immunoSEQ multiplex PCR, and its TCRdb copy is limited to in-frame clones, with some not included. Of some 52,000 clones detected, approximately 87% appear once; the ten largest clones hold 5.8%. CDR3 length: 12 amino acids. Germline V gene lookup returns CDR1 MDHEN and CDR2 SYDVKM. V dropped 10 bases and J dropped 3; count of bases not matched to a gene: 4. Patients yielded 1 to 8 samples each, pretreatment and on-treatment. Study findings and constraints: Below-median pretreatment blood TCR clonality was a predictor of better survival.

About this clone itself: No antigen is known for it.

The clonotype originates from a middle-aged man with urothelial cancer. The chain employs TRBV28 and TRBJ2-7; 9 nucleotides align to TRBD1. Sequenced material: PBMCs, taken around atezolizumab (anti-PD-L1) treatment. The CDR3 DNA follows: TGTGCCACCGGGACAGGGATCTACGAGCAGTACTTC. This encodes CATGTGIYEQYF.